The following is a TCR beta chain sequence with its context. This sample was included in a study of blood T cell repertoires in COVID-19. Assay: immunoSEQ multiplex PCR; the TCRdb copy retains only in-frame clones and omits some. The sample includes about 190,000 clones, approximately 88% seen only once; the top ten take around 7%. Trimming at V came to 4 bases and at J to 6 bases, leaving 12 bases not matched to a gene. Germline V gene data show CDR1 as SGHRS and CDR2 as YFSETQ. The CDR3 is 16 residues long. Sequencing was carried out using peripheral blood. The chain links TRBV5-1 to TRBJ2-7, with 11 bases lining up with TRBD1. The source is a man aged 35-49 years with acute or convalescent COVID-19. CDR3 sequence: CASSPNPGQGALEQYF. CDR3 nucleotides: TGCGCCAGCAGCCCAAACCCAGGACAGGGGGCTCTCGAGCAGTACTTC.